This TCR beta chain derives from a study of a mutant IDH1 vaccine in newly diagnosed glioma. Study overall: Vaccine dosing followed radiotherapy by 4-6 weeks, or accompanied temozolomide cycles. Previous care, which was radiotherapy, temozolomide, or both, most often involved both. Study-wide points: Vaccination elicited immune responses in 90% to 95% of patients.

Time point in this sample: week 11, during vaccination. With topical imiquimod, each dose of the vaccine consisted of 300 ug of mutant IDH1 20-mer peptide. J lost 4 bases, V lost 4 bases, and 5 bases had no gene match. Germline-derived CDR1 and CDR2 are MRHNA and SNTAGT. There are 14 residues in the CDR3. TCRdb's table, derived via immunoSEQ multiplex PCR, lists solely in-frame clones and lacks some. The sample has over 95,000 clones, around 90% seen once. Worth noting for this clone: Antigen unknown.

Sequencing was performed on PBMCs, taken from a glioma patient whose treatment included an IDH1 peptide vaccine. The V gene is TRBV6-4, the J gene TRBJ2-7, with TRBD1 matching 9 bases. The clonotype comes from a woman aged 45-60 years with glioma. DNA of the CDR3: TGTGCCAGCAGTGTCGGGACAGGGCCGTACGAGCAGTACTTC. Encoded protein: CASSVGTGPYEQYF.